Listed below are T cell receptor beta chains from one sample, sequenced in a study of T-cell reconstitution after alpha-beta-depleted transplantation in children. TCRdb re-called the PCR reads through MiXCR, storing one row per CDR3 protein. The sample lists hundreds of thousands of distinct CDR3 sequences, roughly 17% occurring once. Sequences were derived from PBMCs from the stem cell graft donor, sampled from the stem cell graft. The receptors stem from a human donor who donated a stem cell graft to a child with acute myeloid leukemia. Each CDR3 is given without its conserved first and last residue.

V	CDR3
TRBV29-1	SVDSGSYNEQF
TRBV6-6	ASSYLDNNEQF
TRBV20-1	SAIGDSYNSPLH
TRBV7-2	ASSLTTSYEQY
TRBV20-1	SARDPLGGTDTQY
TRBV5-5	ASSLDAGAYEQY
TRBV10-3	AISDPGQGDNQPQH
TRBV20-1	SASGTGNNSPLH
TRBV24-1	ATSGPTGKYGYT
TRBV6-1	ASSPAWSLAGNTIY
TRBV4-2	ASSRETGRRVIGNTEAF
TRBV7-2	ASSLGGESNTIY
TRBV16	ASSQFSGTDTGELF
TRBV5-1	ASMPFRDRGNEQF
TRBV5-1	ASSSPRPLLSSYNEQF
TRBV6-2/TRBV6-3	ASSPRPGTVNTEAF
TRBV11-2	ASSLGAVGEKLF
TRBV12-3/TRBV12-4	ASSVAGRGPYQPQH
TRBV7-3	ASSPDGVTTEAF
TRBV20-1	SAIGPRDQPQH
TRBV7-9	ASSSGQGPLQDTEAF
TRBV7-2	ASSLERGAKNIQY
TRBV20-1	SAIPALGADTQY
TRBV4-3	ASSRDGGGNTIY
TRBV11-3	ASSLDWRDYSYNEQF
TRBV7-9	AGLLTGNTGELF
TRBV12-3/TRBV12-4	ASSFNLNNEQF
TRBV6-1	ASTRGSTADTQY
TRBV7-2	ASSLEGSLSGNTIY
TRBV10-3	AISGQGRYNEQF
TRBV24-1	ATSEGSWTGSRAF
TRBV9	ASSVDSGDTGELF
TRBV5-1	ASSLSSRLGDTQY
TRBV6-5	ASSYSQLGTQY
TRBV20-1	SARLRVSTDTQY
TRBV5-1	ASSTSGELF
TRBV7-9	ATQGLAGGLTQY
TRBV20-1	SARVIISGNTEAF
TRBV10-3	ATGLAGETDTQY
TRBV6-1	ASSKPGPYTGELF
TRBV7-8	ASSRGDRVYSEQF
TRBV7-9	ASPSSQAESQETQY
TRBV5-1	ASSYSGTGVEDTQY
TRBV29-1	SVSGTGIADTQY
TRBV4-3	ASSQEVMATQY
TRBV25-1	ASSAYLAGSYEQY
TRBV5-5	ASSPVMALNEQF
TRBV10-3	AISESWVGSEAF
TRBV5-4	ASSQRGYPYGYT